A selection of T cell receptor beta chains follows, all from one sample in a study of cytomegalovirus exposure and HLA in healthy donors. The data were produced by immunoSEQ multiplex PCR, yet TCRdb's version contains in-frame clones alone and is incomplete. Of around 250,000 clones listed, roughly 90% are singletons. Material for sequencing was PBMCs. All receptors derive from a woman aged 18-35 years in good health and CMV-seronegative. Each CDR3 is given with its conserved first and last residue. D genes are given only for firm matches. A clone size is listed for some rows: how often the clone was seen (once, few, many), or a class if it is expanded.

d_gene	v_gene	abundance	j_gene	CDR3aa	CDR3nt
TRBD1	TRBV5-3	-	TRBJ1-2	CARSTGTGDNFDTF	TGTGCCAGAAGCACCGGGACAGGAGACAATTTTGACACCTTC
-	TRBV10-3	once	TRBJ2-3	CAIRNRFGTDTQYF	TGTGCCATCAGAAACAGGTTTGGTACAGATACGCAGTATTTT
-	TRBV6-1	-	TRBJ1-2	CASSEISGYTF	TGTGCCAGCAGTGAAATTAGTGGCTACACCTTC
-	TRBV18	-	TRBJ1-2	CASSPGRNYGYTF	TGTGCCAGCTCACCAGGCCGAAACTATGGCTACACCTTC
-	TRBV6-6	once	TRBJ2-3	CASLTGGADTQYF	TGTGCCAGCTTAACAGGGGGGGCAGATACGCAGTATTTT
-	TRBV6-5	-	TRBJ1-5	CASRRSSNQPQHF	TGTGCCAGCAGACGGAGTAGCAATCAGCCCCAGCATTTT
-	TRBV7-8	-	TRBJ2-3	CASRPHRDTTDTQYF	TGTGCCAGCAGACCCCACCGGGACACCACAGATACGCAGTATTTT
-	TRBV11-2	-	TRBJ1-2	CASSPLRGVDYGYTF	TGTGCCAGCAGCCCCCTTCGGGGAGTAGACTATGGCTACACCTTC
TRBD2	TRBV6-1	-	TRBJ2-7	CASSEAPGGYYEQYF	TGTGCCAGCAGTGAAGCACCGGGGGGGTACTACGAGCAGTACTTC
-	TRBV19	-	TRBJ2-6	CASRVSSGANVLTF	TGTGCCAGTAGGGTTAGCTCTGGGGCCAACGTCCTGACTTTC
TRBD1	TRBV19	once	TRBJ1-1	CASSSGQGVLTEAFF	TGTGCCAGTAGTTCGGGACAGGGGGTTTTGACTGAAGCTTTCTTT
-	TRBV28	-	TRBJ1-3	CASSLSSFGNTIYF	TGTGCCAGCAGTTTATCTTCGTTTGGAAACACCATATATTTT
TRBD1	TRBV11-2	-	TRBJ2-1	CASTSPRTGINEQFF	TGTGCCAGCACTTCCCCCCGGACAGGTATCAATGAGCAGTTCTTC
-	TRBV6-6	-	TRBJ1-2	CASSAGAVGYGYTF	TGTGCCAGCAGCGCGGGGGCGGTTGGCTATGGCTACACCTTC
TRBD2	TRBV4-2	-	TRBJ2-1	CASSPSGGPSSYNEQFF	TGTGCCAGCTCGCCTAGCGGGGGCCCGAGCTCCTACAATGAGCAGTTCTTC
TRBD1	TRBV7-9	-	TRBJ2-5	CASSSTTGQGPLGETQYF	TGTGCCAGCAGCTCTACCACGGGACAGGGGCCTCTCGGAGAGACCCAGTACTTC
-	TRBV2	-	TRBJ2-2	CASSDHRDSSTGELFF	TGTGCCAGCAGTGACCACCGGGATTCGAGCACCGGGGAGCTGTTTTTT
-	TRBV19	-	TRBJ2-1	CASGIGFF	TGTGCCAGCGGGATTGGGTTCTTC
-	TRBV9	-	TRBJ2-3	CASSVDGGNTDTQYF	TGTGCCAGCAGCGTAGACGGCGGGAACACAGATACGCAGTATTTT
-	TRBV4-1	-	TRBJ2-3	CASSQDHPGAQYF	TGCGCCAGCAGCCAAGATCATCCGGGTGCGCAGTATTTT
TRBD1	TRBV5-1	-	TRBJ1-5	CASSGWDRGPNQPQHF	TGCGCCAGCAGCGGATGGGACAGGGGGCCGAATCAGCCCCAGCATTTT
-	TRBV4-2	-	TRBJ1-2	CASSQVAGSLDGYTF	TGTGCCAGCAGCCAAGTTGCCGGGTCTCTAGACGGCTACACCTTC
TRBD2	TRBV27	-	TRBJ2-2	CASSLWVAGGPGELFF	TGTGCCAGCAGTTTATGGGTAGCGGGGGGGCCCGGGGAGCTGTTTTTT
TRBD2	TRBV12-5	-	TRBJ2-3	CASGLLSGGAPLDTQYF	TGTGCTAGTGGTTTGCTAAGCGGGGGGGCCCCTTTAGATACGCAGTATTTT
TRBD2	TRBV7-8	-	TRBJ2-5	CASSLGLAGEQTQYF	TGTGCCAGCAGCTTAGGGCTAGCGGGGGAGCAGACCCAGTACTTC
-	TRBV10-2	-	TRBJ1-4	CASGGTGNEKLFF	TGCGCCAGCGGTGGGACGGGGAATGAAAAACTGTTTTTT
-	TRBV6-5	few	TRBJ1-2	CASSYDSYGYTF	TGTGCCAGCAGTTACGACAGCTATGGCTACACCTTC
TRBD2	TRBV5-8	-	TRBJ2-7	CASSASGGAYEQYF	TGTGCCAGCAGCGCCTCCGGGGGGGCCTACGAGCAGTACTTC
-	TRBV6-5	-	TRBJ2-3	CASSDQGTDTQYF	TGTGCCAGCAGTGACCAGGGAACAGATACGCAGTATTTT
-	TRBV19	-	TRBJ2-6	CASNQGGWPGANVLTF	TGTGCCAGTAATCAGGGGGGATGGCCTGGGGCCAACGTCCTGACTTTC
TRBD2	TRBV4-3	-	TRBJ2-3	CASSPGGGGALDTQYF	TGCGCCAGCAGCCCAGGCGGCGGGGGGGCCCTAGATACGCAGTATTTT
-	TRBV11-1	once	TRBJ2-1	CASSLVSGNEQFF	TGTGCCAGCAGCTTAGTTAGCGGCAATGAGCAGTTCTTC